One and the same sample provided the 7 T cell receptor beta chains below, sequenced in a study of blood T cell repertoires in COVID-19. Using immunoSEQ multiplex PCR, the repertoire was profiled, and TCRdb retains in-frame clones only, with some absent. The repertoire has 150,000 to 200,000 clones, around 87% of them found once; the top ten carry around 7%. Sequenced material: peripheral blood. The receptors shown here come from a woman of 80 years or more in a cohort sampled during active or convalescent COVID-19.

The V call is TRBV15, the J call TRBJ2-7; a weak D match, TRBD2 (5 bases). In germline, CDR1 is LNHNV, CDR2 YYDKDF (reference sequence). V was trimmed by 5 bases and J by 5 bases, leaving 13 bases between them. This CDR3 is 13 amino acids long. CDR3 loop: CATSSRPGNEQYV. As DNA, the CDR3 is TGTGCCACCAGCTCCCGGCCGGGGAACGAGCAGTACGTC.

This rearrangement joins TRBV5-1 to TRBJ2-3; D not resolved. Looked up from germline, CDR1 is SGHRS and CDR2 is YFSETQ. Trimming took off 0 bases at V and 3 bases at J, with 5 bases between the two ends. The CDR3 runs to 13 residues. The CDR3 here is CASSLELTDTQYF. CDR3 DNA: TGCGCCAGCAGCTTGGAGCTAACAGATACGCAGTATTTT. The variable domain in full, completed from reference TRBV5-1 and TRBJ2-3, reads KAGVTQTPRYLIKTRGQQVTLSCSPISGHRSVSWYQQTPGQGLQFLFEYFSETQRNKGNFPGRFSGRQFSNSRSEMNVSTLELGDSALYLCASSLELTDTQYFGPGTRLTVL.

V and J are TRBV18 and TRBJ1-1; D is perhaps TRBD1 (5 bases). The germline gives CDR1 KGHSH, CDR2 LQKENI. V shed 4 bases and J shed 0 bases, with 15 bases lying between them. This CDR3 comprises 16 residues. The DNA of the CDR3 is TGTGCCAGCTCACGGGGCGGGGACCTCATGAACACTGAAGCTTTCTTT. The encoded protein is CASSRGGDLMNTEAFF.

This clone was counted many times. V and J are TRBV19 and TRBJ1-1; D may be TRBD1 (6 bases). Germline CDR1 reads LNHDA; CDR2 reads SQIVND (reference sequence). V was trimmed by 3 bases and J by 11 bases, leaving 13 bases between them. This CDR3 comprises 12 residues. This chain's CDR3 is CASSISPGDAFF. The CDR3 DNA sequence: TGTGCCAGTAGTATCTCTCCAGGGGATGCTTTCTTT.

The rearrangement links TRBV24-1 to TRBJ1-5, with 7 nucleotides matching TRBD1. The CDR3 is made up of 15 amino acids. J was trimmed by 3 bases and V by 9 bases; bases with no gene match: 10. Germline V gene lookup returns CDR1 KGHDR and CDR2 SFDVKD. The CDR3, as DNA: TGTGCCACCGCTCCGGGACAGTCATACAATCAGCCCCAGCATTTT. Encoded protein: CATAPGQSYNQPQHF.

The rearrangement links TRBV15 to TRBJ2-3; TRBD2 aligns across 11 bases. This CDR3 is 15 amino acids long. The V and J ends lost 6 bases and 3 bases, in that order; junction bases with no gene match: 5. Germline CDR1 is LNHNV and CDR2 is YYDKDF (reference sequence). This CDR3 is CATSQSSGGTDTQYF. The CDR3, as DNA: TGTGCCACCAGTCAGTCTAGCGGGGGGACAGATACGCAGTATTTT.

The sample holds a few counts of this clone. The chain has TRBV24-1 and TRBJ1-5, with a weak D call TRBD1 (6 bases). Germline V lookup: CDR1 KGHDR, CDR2 SFDVKD. V gave up 5 bases and J gave up 5 bases, with 9 bases separating them. CDR3 length: 13 amino acids. The CDR3: CATSGGLHQPQHF. The CDR3 bases are TGTGCCACCAGTGGGGGGCTCCATCAGCCCCAGCATTTT.